This T cell receptor beta chain is drawn from a study of T cell changes during pregnancy in multiple sclerosis. This CDR3 is built from 15 residues. CDR1 SGHNT and CDR2 YENEEA come from the germline V gene. V lost 0 bases to trimming and J lost 2 bases, with 10 bases between them. The protocol was immunoSEQ multiplex PCR, while the TCRdb copy is restricted to in-frame clones and leaves out a portion. Of about 110,000 clones in the sample, about 89% are singletons; the top ten hold about 3%. J is TRBJ1-1 and V is TRBV11-3, with D possibly TRBD1 on 5 matching bases. Source: peripheral blood, taken after pregnancy. This receptor was identified in a female donor with multiple sclerosis, enrolled in a pregnancy study. The chain's CDR3 is CASSLDRGGNTEAFF. The CDR3 region has the DNA TGTGCCAGCAGCTTAGATCGGGGGGGTAACACTGAAGCTTTCTTT.